The 15 T cell receptor beta chains in this list originate from one sample, sequenced in a study of cytomegalovirus exposure and HLA in healthy donors. Amplification used 60 Vbeta primers and 13 Jbeta primers. The protocol was immunoSEQ multiplex PCR, while the TCRdb copy is restricted to in-frame clones and leaves out a portion. The sample includes about 120,000 clones, about 68% of them seen just once. The sample taken for sequencing was PBMCs. The receptors shown here come from a woman in her 40s in good health and CMV-seropositive.

V is TRBV10-1 and J is TRBJ2-7; tentative D call: TRBD1 (5 bases). The CDR3 length is 16 residues. V lost 3 bases, J lost 0 bases, and 15 bases lay in between. Looked up from germline, CDR1 is WNHNN and CDR2 is SYGVQD (reference sequence). CDR3 sequence reads: CASSDPWGSASYEQYF. The CDR3 region has the DNA TGCGCCAGCAGTGACCCGTGGGGCTCAGCCTCCTACGAGCAGTACTTC.

The sample holds a few counts of this clone. The chain is built from TRBV5-6 and TRBJ2-2; perhaps TRBD1 as D (6 bases). The germline V gene has CDR1 SGHDT and CDR2 YYEEEE. The V end was cut by 2 bases, the J end by 6 bases, with 14 bases between. This CDR3 is built from 15 residues. The CDR3 reads CASSLPTGRAGELFF. CDR3 nucleotide sequence: TGTGCCAGCAGCTTACCGACAGGACGGGCCGGGGAGCTGTTTTTT.

The chain uses TRBV2 and TRBJ2-1, with 11 bases aligning to TRBD2. Germline loops: CDR1 SNHLY, CDR2 FYNNEI. V shed 7 bases and J 8 bases; nucleotides not matched to a gene: 10. The CDR3 extends over 15 amino acids. In nucleotides, the CDR3 is TGTGCCAGCACCTCGACTAGCGGGACCTCGGATGAGCAGTTCTTC. Its protein product is CASTSTSGTSDEQFF.

The gene calls are TRBV4-3 and TRBJ2-3; 14 nucleotides line up with TRBD2. The V gene's germline CDR1 is LGHNA and CDR2 YSLEER. J was trimmed by 4 bases and V by 3 bases; bases with no gene match: 6. The CDR3 loop spans 17 amino acids. The CDR3 here is CASSQRLAGGPSDTQYF. The CDR3 DNA sequence: TGCGCCAGCAGCCAGCGACTAGCGGGAGGGCCGTCAGATACGCAGTATTTT.

The chain employs TRBV7-9 and TRBJ1-1; D ambiguous. Germline V gene lookup returns CDR1 SEHNR and CDR2 FQNEAQ (reference sequence). The V end lost 1 base, the J end lost 0 bases, and 6 bases lay between the germline ends. The CDR3 has 14 residues. CDR3 bases: TGTGCCAGCAGCTTAGGAGCTATGAACACTGAAGCTTTCTTT. Translating it yields CASSLGAMNTEAFF.

This clone was seen only a few times. This chain uses TRBV27 with TRBJ2-1; no definite D call. Germline lookup yields CDR1 MNHEY and CDR2 SMNVEV (reference sequence). CDR3 length: 14 amino acids. Trimming removed 5 bases from V and 12 bases from J, with 20 bases in between. The CDR3 loop reads CASSPGLVLVGQFF. DNA of the CDR3: TGTGCCAGCAGTCCAGGCTTAGTCCTCGTGGGGCAGTTCTTC.

This clone has only a few counts. The rearrangement joins TRBV28 to TRBJ1-1, with D hard to call. Germline V gene data show CDR1 as MDHEN and CDR2 as SYDVKM. With 6 bases removed from V and 0 bases from J, the gap between germline ends came to 5 bases. The CDR3 sequence is 12 residues long. CDR3 in amino acids: CASSHMNTEAFF. CDR3 DNA sequence: TGTGCCAGCAGCCACATGAACACTGAAGCTTTCTTT.

The chain is built from TRBV5-4 and TRBJ2-5, with 7 bases that match TRBD2. This CDR3 contains 15 residues. Losses at the gene ends were 2 bases for V and 1 base for J; bases not matched to a gene: 5. From germline, CDR1 is SGHNT and CDR2 YYREEE (reference sequence). The CDR3 DNA reads as TGTGCCAGCAGCTTTCGGGCTAGCGGCCAAGAGACCCAGTACTTC. Translation: CASSFRASGQETQYF.

This clone was found a few times. The chain is built from TRBV6-5 and TRBJ2-1, with no clear D. CDR3 length equals 11 residues. Looked up from germline, CDR1 is MNHEY and CDR2 is SVGAGI. V was cut by 7 bases and J by 3 bases, with 4 bases left in between. The chain's CDR3 is CASTFYNEQFF. The CDR3 nucleotides are TGTGCCAGCACCTTCTACAATGAGCAGTTCTTC.

V gene TRBV27 combines with J gene TRBJ1-5, with D perhaps TRBD1 (5 bases). The CDR3 covers 15 residues. The germline V gene has CDR1 MNHEY and CDR2 SMNVEV (reference sequence). The V end was cut by 3 bases, the J end by 4 bases, with 13 bases between. CDR3 coding DNA: TGTGCCAGCAGTTTCAGGGCGACTGGGAATCAGCCCCAGCATTTT. Translation: CASSFRATGNQPQHF.

The CDR3 DNA follows: TGTGCCAGTAGGAGGGGACAGGGGTACGAGCAGTACTTC. Translated: CASRRGQGYEQYF. J is TRBJ2-7 and V is TRBV19; 10 bases match TRBD1. CDR1 is LNHDA and CDR2 is SQIVND in the germline V gene (reference sequence). The junction had 3 bases not matched to a gene; V was cut back by 6 bases and J by 4 bases. This CDR3 comprises 13 residues.

The genes are TRBV6-5 and TRBJ2-7; D might be TRBD2 (5 bases). Germline V gives CDR1 MNHEY, CDR2 SVGAGI. V gave up 6 bases and J gave up 6 bases, with 21 bases separating them. CDR3 length: 15 amino acids. CDR3 sequence: CASRSGRGRSREQYF. CDR3 nucleotide sequence: TGTGCCAGCAGATCTGGCCGGGGAAGGTCACGCGAGCAGTACTTC.

The sample holds a few counts of this clone. V usage is TRBV25-1 and J usage is TRBJ1-2; TRBD1 is a possible D gene (6 bases). Germline V gives CDR1 MGHDK, CDR2 SYGVNS. V lost 6 bases, J lost 8 bases, and 16 bases lay in between. The CDR3 has 13 residues. The CDR3 is CASSPNREVGYTF. DNA for the CDR3: TGTGCCAGCAGCCCCAACAGGGAAGTGGGCTACACCTTC.

This chain uses TRBV6-1 with TRBJ2-7; D gene ambiguous. The V gene's germline CDR1 is MNHNS and CDR2 SASEGT. Trimming pared 0 bases from V and 6 bases from J, leaving 6 bases between. The CDR3 spans 12 residues. Here the CDR3 reads CASSEARAEQYF. CDR3 bases: TGTGCCAGCAGTGAAGCCCGCGCCGAGCAGTACTTC.

This chain connects TRBV5-1 to TRBJ2-7; maybe TRBD1 (6 bases). The ends were cut back, 0 bases at V and 2 bases at J, with 12 bases in the middle. The CDR3 is 15 amino acids. CDR1 is SGHRS and CDR2 is YFSETQ in the germline V gene. The CDR3 nucleotides are TGCGCCAGCAGCTTGGAACAGGGCCCAACCTACGAGCAGTACTTC. As protein: CASSLEQGPTYEQYF.